Presented here are 27 T cell receptor beta chains from one specimen sequenced in a study of regulatory T cells in long-lasting Graves disease. Sample time point: persistent/refractory GD, antithyroid drugs over 5 years with positive TRAb. Extracted RNA from PBMCs served as the source of the TCR library. CDR3 regions were amplified by Arm-PCR using iRepertoire HTBI primers to build TCR beta libraries. One entry per CDR3 protein, called by TCRdb with MiXCR from the multiplex PCR reads. The sample has 700,000 or so distinct CDR3 sequences, around 30% seen once. The input for sequencing was peripheral blood mononuclear cells (PBMCs), taken when the disease was refractory, from a patient treated with antithyroid drugs. These receptors were taken from a female donor with Graves disease.

The chain has TRBV30 and TRBJ2-5; D uncertain. CDR3 length: 11 amino acids. Germline V gene sequence: CDR1 GTSNPN, CDR2 SVGIG (reference sequence). V gave up 3 bases and J gave up 10 bases, with 12 bases separating them. For the CDR3, the DNA is TGTGCCTGGAGCCCCCGGGTTGTCCAGTACTTC. Translation: CAWSPRVVQYF.

The rearrangement joins TRBV20-1 to TRBJ1-4; tentative D call: TRBD1 (5 bases). In germline, CDR1 is DFQATT, CDR2 SNEGSKA (reference sequence). The V gene lost 6 bases and the J gene lost 6 bases, with 17 bases spanning the gap. The CDR3 totals 14 residues. As DNA, the CDR3 is TGCAGTGCAGACGGGCCGGGGGTGGATGAAAAACTGTTTTTT. It codes for CSADGPGVDEKLFF.

The rearrangement links TRBV24-1 to TRBJ2-5; 7 positions agree with TRBD2. Germline CDR1 KGHDR, CDR2 SFDVKD. The CDR3 totals 13 residues. J lost 5 bases, V lost 5 bases, and 4 bases had no gene match. The CDR3 is CATSGLGGETQYF. The CDR3 DNA reads TGTGCCACCAGTGGGTTGGGAGGGGAGACCCAGTACTTC.

This clonotype was observed once. This chain connects TRBV6-2 or TRBV6-3 to TRBJ1-5; the match to TRBD1 covers 7 bases. This CDR3 has 14 residues. V gave up 6 bases and J gave up 3 bases; unmatched junction bases: 5. Germline assignment: CDR1 MNHEY and CDR2 SVGEGT. Here the CDR3 reads CASRSGGDNQPQHF. The CDR3 coding sequence is TGTGCCAGCAGATCAGGGGGGGACAATCAGCCCCAGCATTTT.

At least ten counts were recorded for this clonotype. V usage is TRBV19 and J usage is TRBJ1-1; D gene unclear. V lost 3 bases and J 1 base, leaving 6 bases between the germline ends. This CDR3 has 13 residues. In germline, CDR1 is LNHDA, CDR2 SQIVND (reference sequence). CDR3 nucleotide sequence: TGTGCCAGTAGTATCGGCAGGAACACTGAAGCTTTCTTT. It translates to CASSIGRNTEAFF.

The rearrangement uses TRBV19 and TRBJ2-1, with TRBD2 matching 11 bases. V shed 3 bases and J 3 bases; nucleotides not matched to a gene: 10. In germline, CDR1 is LNHDA, CDR2 SQIVND (reference sequence). There are 18 residues in the CDR3. The chain's CDR3 is CASSIFSGRADIYNEQFF. The CDR3 coding sequence is TGTGCCAGTAGTATCTTTAGCGGGAGGGCCGATATCTACAATGAGCAGTTCTTC.

This chain uses TRBV7-9 with TRBJ1-1; 7 bases align to TRBD1. CDR1 and CDR2 from the germline V gene are SEHNR and FQNEAQ (reference sequence). There are 18 residues in the CDR3. V trimming: 1 base; J trimming: 0 bases; junction bases outside the gene matches: 11. This CDR3 is CASSLGTGPRGMNTEAFF. DNA of the CDR3: TGTGCCAGCAGCTTAGGGACAGGTCCTCGGGGGATGAACACTGAAGCTTTCTTT.

The chain joins TRBV6-2 or TRBV6-3 to TRBJ2-2; no firm D call. The germline V gene encodes CDR1 MNHEY and CDR2 SVGEGT. Trimming cost V 4 bases and J 5 bases, with 17 bases left between them. The CDR3 loop spans 16 amino acids. CDR3 in amino acids: CASSSSGRQITGELFF. The CDR3 DNA sequence: TGTGCCAGCAGTTCTTCCGGGCGCCAGATAACCGGGGAGCTGTTTTTT.

The rearrangement uses TRBV19 and TRBJ2-7, with TRBD1 matching over 10 bases. V lost 4 bases and J lost 2; bases outside the gene matches: 5. This CDR3 has 15 amino acids. Germline V lookup: CDR1 LNHDA, CDR2 SQIVND (reference sequence). CDR3 in amino acids: CASSSWDRGAYEQYF. CDR3 nucleotide sequence: TGTGCCAGTAGTAGCTGGGACAGGGGTGCCTACGAGCAGTACTTC. The full variable domain, in which reference TRBV19 and TRBJ2-7 provide the parts outside the CDR3, is DGGITQSPKYLFRKEGQNVTLSCEQNLNHDAMYWYRQDPGQGLRLIYYSQIVNDFQKGDIAEGYSVSREKKESFPLTVTSAQKNPTAFYLCASSSWDRGAYEQYFGPGTRLTVT.

This clonotype was found many times. The rearrangement joins TRBV11-2 to TRBJ2-5; TRBD2 matches at 7 bases. The V and J ends lost 5 bases and 5 bases, in that order; junction bases with no gene match: 11. CDR3 length equals 15 residues. Germline assignment: CDR1 SGHAT and CDR2 FQNNGV. As DNA, the CDR3 is TGTGCCAGCAGCAACAGCGGGATTCGACGGGAGACCCAGTACTTC. It specifies CASSNSGIRRETQYF. Using reference TRBV11-2 and TRBJ2-5 for the parts outside the CDR3, the full variable domain is EAGVAQSPRYKIIEKRQSVAFWCNPISGHATLYWYQQILGQGPKLLIQFQNNGVVDDSQLPKDRFSAERLKGVDSTLKIQPAKLEDSAVYLCASSNSGIRRETQYFGPGTRLLVL.

The chain is built from TRBV18 and TRBJ1-1, with 11 bases fitting TRBD1. The CDR3 runs 17 residues. Losses at the gene ends were 5 bases for V and 6 bases for J; bases not matched to a gene: 14. CDR1 KGHSH and CDR2 LQKENI come from the germline V gene. The DNA for the CDR3 is TGTGCCAGCTCATCAATACCGGGACAGGGGGGGGGATCTGAAGCTTTCTTT. This encodes CASSSIPGQGGGSEAFF. The full variable domain, its missing parts supplied by reference TRBV18 and TRBJ1-1, is NAGVMQNPRHLVRRRGQEARLRCSPMKGHSHVYWYRQLPEEGLKFMVYLQKENIIDESGMPKERFSAEFPKEGPSILRIQQVVRGDSAAYFCASSSIPGQGGGSEAFFGQGTRLTVV.

The chain has TRBV6-2 or TRBV6-3 and TRBJ1-3; 9 bases line up with TRBD1. CDR1 is MNHEY, CDR2 SVGEGT, per germline. V lost 11 bases to trimming and J lost 2 bases; unmatched junction nucleotides: 13. The CDR3 has 16 residues. CDR3 nucleotides: TGTGCCTGCACCCGGGGGACAGGGAACACTGGAAACACCATATATTTT. This encodes CACTRGTGNTGNTIYF.

This rearrangement joins TRBV7-9 to TRBJ2-5; D not certain. V was clipped by 5 bases and J by 4 bases, with 11 bases between them. The length of the CDR3 is 13 residues. Germline CDR1 is SEHNR and CDR2 is FQNEAQ (reference sequence). The CDR3 protein is CASSPVSAETQYF. DNA for the CDR3: TGTGCCAGCAGCCCCGTCAGCGCAGAGACCCAGTACTTC.

This clonotype occurred many times. The V gene is TRBV11-2, the J gene TRBJ2-2, with D possibly matching TRBD1 (5 bases). Trimming took off 1 base at V and 2 bases at J, with 14 bases between the two ends. Per germline, CDR1 SGHAT and CDR2 FQNNGV. CDR3 length equals 17 residues. CDR3 protein: CASSLVYWTRNTGELFF. For the CDR3, the DNA is TGTGCCAGCAGCTTAGTGTACTGGACACGAAACACCGGGGAGCTGTTTTTT.

The chain joins TRBV12-3 or TRBV12-4 to TRBJ2-7, with D possibly being TRBD2 (5 bases). The CDR3 contains 11 residues. V was cut by 8 bases and J by 6 bases, with 11 bases left in between. The CDR3 loop reads CASRGLGEQYF. CDR3 nucleotide sequence: TGTGCCAGCCGGGGTCTCGGCGAGCAGTACTTC.

The chain is built from TRBV10-3 and TRBJ2-5; no definite D call. With 3 bases removed from V and 0 bases from J, the gap between germline ends came to 5 bases. CDR3 length equals 13 residues. The germline gives CDR1 ENHRY, CDR2 SYGVKD. The CDR3 DNA reads as TGTGCCATCAGTGACAGGTACCAAGAGACCCAGTACTTC. It encodes CAISDRYQETQYF.

This rearrangement joins TRBV9 to TRBJ2-3; D is uncertain. The assigned J gene may be wrong: the sequence end matches TRBJ2-1 better. The germline V gene encodes CDR1 SGDLS and CDR2 YYNGEE. There are 15 residues in the CDR3. The CDR3 DNA follows: TGTGCCAGCAGCGTAGGAGGCAAAGCCTACAATGAGCAGTTCTTC. Protein product: CASSVGGKAYNEQFF.

There are a few counts of this clonotype. This rearrangement joins TRBV6-1 to TRBJ1-1; D is ambiguous. Germline CDR1 is MNHNS and CDR2 is SASEGT. This CDR3 is built from 13 residues. V lost 6 bases and J 0 bases, leaving 8 bases between the germline ends. The chain's CDR3 is CASRTSVNTEAFF. The CDR3 DNA follows: TGTGCCAGCAGGACATCCGTGAACACTGAAGCTTTCTTT.

The chain is built from TRBV29-1 and TRBJ2-7, with a possible D match to TRBD1 (5 bases). From germline, CDR1 is SQVTM and CDR2 ANQGSEA. The CDR3 covers 12 residues. Deletions cut 3 bases from V and 4 bases from J, with 10 bases between. The CDR3 sequence: CSVETSGYEQYF. The DNA for the CDR3 is TGCAGCGTTGAGACGTCAGGGTACGAGCAGTACTTC.

This clonotype was detected only a few times. The genes are TRBV5-1 and TRBJ2-7, with D unclear. Germline values: CDR1 SGHRS, CDR2 YFSETQ. The CDR3 consists of 14 residues. Between the trimmed V and J ends, which lost 3 bases and 0 bases, there was a span of 10 bases. The chain's CDR3 is CASSSRTDSYEQYF. The CDR3 DNA reads TGCGCCAGCAGCTCCCGGACGGACTCCTACGAGCAGTACTTC.

This clonotype was seen ten or more times. V is TRBV6-1 and J is TRBJ2-7, with 10 bases that match TRBD2. In germline, CDR1 is MNHNS, CDR2 SASEGT. After removal of 7 bases from V and 6 bases from J, the junction contained 6 bases not matched to a gene. The CDR3 has 13 amino acids. The CDR3, as DNA: TGTGCCAGCAACGGTGAGCGGGAGGGCGAGCAGTACTTC. It yields the protein CASNGEREGEQYF.

This clonotype was counted at least ten times. The chain links TRBV28 to TRBJ1-1; D is unresolved. V was cut by 9 bases and J by 5 bases, with 19 bases left in between. Germline V gene lookup returns CDR1 MDHEN and CDR2 SYDVKM. The CDR3 contains 14 residues. As DNA, the CDR3 is TGTGCCAGACCCCCTTGCGGGGTAGGGACTGAAGCTTTCTTT. It encodes CARPPCGVGTEAFF.

The genes are TRBV9 and TRBJ2-7; maybe TRBD1 (5 bases). The CDR3 is 14 amino acids. V was cut by 0 bases and J by 6 bases, with 13 bases left in between. Germline V gives CDR1 SGDLS, CDR2 YYNGEE. CDR3 sequence reads: CASSVALTGAEQYF. Here the CDR3 DNA reads TGTGCCAGCAGCGTAGCTTTGACTGGGGCCGAGCAGTACTTC.

This clonotype was recorded many times. The chain combines TRBV28 with TRBJ1-4; no reliable D call. V gave up 2 bases and J gave up 7 bases, with 5 bases separating them. The CDR3 covers 12 residues. Germline CDR1 reads MDHEN; CDR2 reads SYDVKM. DNA of the CDR3: TGTGCCAGCAGTTTAATTCGTGAAAAACTGTTTTTT. It is translated as CASSLIREKLFF.

Remarks on this clonotype: This may arise from a read error, as a much more abundant clone is one base away. The genes are TRBV12-3 or TRBV12-4 and TRBJ1-2; the match to TRBD1 covers 8 bases. This CDR3 spans 14 amino acids. The CDR3 coding sequence is TGTGCCCGCAGTACAACGGACAGGGTCGATGGCTACACCTTC. Encoded protein: CARSTTDRVDGYTF.

The chain's CDR3 is CASSQEVGLRTPLHF. Written as DNA, the CDR3 is TGTGCCAGCAGCCAAGAGGTTGGGCTAAGGACACCCCTCCACTTT. The chain is built from TRBV3-1 and TRBJ1-6; D remains unclear. V was shortened by 0 bases and J by 11 bases, with 14 bases between the two germline ends. Germline V gene lookup returns CDR1 LGHDT and CDR2 YNNKEL (reference sequence). The CDR3 has 15 residues.

The rearrangement uses TRBV20-1 and TRBJ1-1; D unresolved. This CDR3 has 12 amino acids. Germline CDR1 reads DFQATT; CDR2 reads SNEGSKA (reference sequence). Trimming pared 6 bases from V and 3 bases from J, leaving 11 bases between. The CDR3 loop reads CSAPKWDTEAFF. The CDR3 bases are TGCAGTGCCCCGAAGTGGGACACTGAAGCTTTCTTT.